This TCR beta chain was captured in a study of identical twins. CDR3 length: 15 amino acids. Germline V lookup: CDR1 LGHDT, CDR2 YNNKEL (reference sequence). V was clipped by 8 bases and J by 5 bases; unmatched bases: 10. One entry per CDR3 protein results from TCRdb running MiXCR on the 5' RACE reads. The sample holds approximately 350,000 distinct CDR3 sequences, around an eighth seen once. On this clonotype: No antigen is known for it.

Whole-study results and caveats: Zero-insertion analyses might be partly confounded by invariant T cells like MAIT and iNKT. With abundant cord blood beta clonotypes, insertions were fewer; memory repertoires showed no such pattern.

Separately, the same data were catalogued under a study of yellow fever vaccine responses in identical twins.

The sequenced material came from CD8+ T cells sorted from blood. V gene TRBV3-1 combines with J gene TRBJ2-3, with TRBD2 identical over 10 bases. This TCR derives from a woman between 18 and 29 years old in good health. The CDR3 spells CASHEAGGREDTQYF. For the CDR3, the DNA is TGTGCCAGCCATGAAGCGGGGGGGCGGGAAGATACGCAGTATTTT.